This T cell receptor (beta chain) was retrieved from a study of cytomegalovirus exposure and HLA in healthy donors. Study in general: Assignment to the Caucasian-associated ancestry cluster applied to 75% to 85% of the 350 to 500 genotyped donors. Points from the study as a whole: According to a later analysis, donors in an Asian-associated ancestry cluster reportedly had fewer N-insertions than the roughly 640-donor mean. Earlier analysis looked at TCR beta V segments, and most were productive about 87% or about 30% of the time.

In the case of this clone: Its antigen remains unidentified.

Use of 60 Vbeta and 13 Jbeta primers characterized the PCR. Methods used by the authors: The count from a later analysis was tens of millions of unique TCR beta chains, some 10 million of them shared. The table came from immunoSEQ multiplex PCR; TCRdb's copy has only in-frame clones and leaves some out. From that table come the V and J calls and clone size; the DNA was used to work out D and trimming. This sample has around 170,000 clones, with around 80% found just once. The V gene's germline CDR1 is SEHNR and CDR2 FQNEAQ (reference sequence). The CDR3 sequence is 12 residues long. V lost 0 bases and J lost 10, with 9 bases in between.

Specimen: PBMCs. The rearrangement joins TRBV7-9 to TRBJ1-1; D gene ambiguous. The sequence was obtained from a woman aged 45-65 years in good health and CMV-seropositive. The CDR3 is CASSLAQEGAFF. The CDR3 DNA reads TGTGCCAGCAGCTTAGCGCAAGAGGGAGCTTTCTTT.